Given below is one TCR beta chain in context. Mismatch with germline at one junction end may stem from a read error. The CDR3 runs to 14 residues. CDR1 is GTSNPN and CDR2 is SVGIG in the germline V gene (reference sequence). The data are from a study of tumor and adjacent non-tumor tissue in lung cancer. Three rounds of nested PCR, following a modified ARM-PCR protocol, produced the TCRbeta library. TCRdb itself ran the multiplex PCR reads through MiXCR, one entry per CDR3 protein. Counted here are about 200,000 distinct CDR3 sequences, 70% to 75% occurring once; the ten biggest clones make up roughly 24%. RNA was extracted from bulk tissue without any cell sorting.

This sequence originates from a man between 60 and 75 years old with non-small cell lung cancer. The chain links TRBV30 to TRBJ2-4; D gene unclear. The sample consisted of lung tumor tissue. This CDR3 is CAWSPGTAENIQYF. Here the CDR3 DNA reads TGTGCTTGGAGTCCCGGAACCGCCGAAAACATTCAGTACTTC.